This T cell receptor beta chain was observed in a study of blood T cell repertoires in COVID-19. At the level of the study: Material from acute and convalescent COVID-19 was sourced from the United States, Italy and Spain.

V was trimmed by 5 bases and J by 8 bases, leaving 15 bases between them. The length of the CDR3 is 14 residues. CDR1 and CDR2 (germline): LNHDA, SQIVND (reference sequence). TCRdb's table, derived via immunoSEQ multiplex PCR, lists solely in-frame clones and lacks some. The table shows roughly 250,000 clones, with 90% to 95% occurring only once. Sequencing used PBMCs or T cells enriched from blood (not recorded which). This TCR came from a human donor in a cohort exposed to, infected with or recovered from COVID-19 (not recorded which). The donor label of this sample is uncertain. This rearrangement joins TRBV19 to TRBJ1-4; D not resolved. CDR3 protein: CASSGTDRGEKLFF. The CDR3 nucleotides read TGTGCCAGTAGTGGCACAGACCGAGGGGAAAAACTGTTTTTT.